This T cell receptor (beta chain) was recorded in a study of T cells in Graves' hyperthyroidism and ophthalmopathy. Broader study findings: The model predicted ophthalmopathy a median approximately 6.3 months before onset.

Hyperthyroidism, newly diagnosed and lasting under 2 months, affected patients aged 18 to 65. Of note for this clonotype: The antigen is not known.

Template material for amplifying TCR beta CDR3 regions consisted of RNA transcripts. The primer set for the first-round RT-PCR of the TCR CDR3 was HTBI. Via MiXCR, TCRdb re-called the multiplex PCR reads, giving one row per CDR3 protein. Of almost 600,000 distinct CDR3 sequences in the sample, about 45% were seen once. Material: peripheral blood or thyroid tissue (not recorded which). The clonotype originates from a woman aged 18-29 years with Graves' hyperthyroidism.

This chain's CDR3 is CSARDEGRAGYTF. The CDR3 bases are TGCAGTGCTAGAGATGAAGGCAGGGCCGGCTACACCTTC. The chain recombines TRBV20-1 with TRBJ1-2; D may be TRBD1 (5 bases). Looked up from germline, CDR1 is DFQATT and CDR2 is SNEGSKA (reference sequence). The CDR3 sequence is 13 residues long. V lost 0 bases and J 8 bases, leaving 13 bases between the germline ends.